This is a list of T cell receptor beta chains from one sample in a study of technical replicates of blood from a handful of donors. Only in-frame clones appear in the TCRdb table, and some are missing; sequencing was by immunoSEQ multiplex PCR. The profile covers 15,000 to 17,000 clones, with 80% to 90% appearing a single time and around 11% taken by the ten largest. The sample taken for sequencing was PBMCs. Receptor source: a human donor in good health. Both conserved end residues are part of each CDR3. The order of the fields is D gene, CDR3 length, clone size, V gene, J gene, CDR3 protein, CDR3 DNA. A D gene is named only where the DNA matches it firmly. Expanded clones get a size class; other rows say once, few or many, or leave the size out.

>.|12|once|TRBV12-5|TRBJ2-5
CASGPFIETQYF
TGTGCTAGTGGTCCCTTTATAGAGACCCAGTACTTC
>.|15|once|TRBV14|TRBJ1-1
CASSQAYPRNTEAFF
TGTGCCAGCAGCCAAGCGTATCCGCGAAACACTGAAGCTTTCTTT
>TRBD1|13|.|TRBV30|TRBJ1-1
CAWRGQGNTEAFF
TGTGCCTGGAGGGGACAGGGGAACACTGAAGCTTTCTTT
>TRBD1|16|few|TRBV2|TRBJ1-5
CASNRDRDYSNQPQHF
TGTGCCTCTAACCGGGACAGGGATTATAGCAATCAGCCCCAGCATTTT
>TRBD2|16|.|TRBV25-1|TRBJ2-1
CASSGLGGTRNNEQFF
TGTGCCAGCAGTGGCCTGGGGGGGACTCGTAACAATGAGCAGTTCTTC
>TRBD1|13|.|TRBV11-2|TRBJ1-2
CASSLGTGHGYTF
TGTGCCAGCAGCTTAGGGACAGGGCATGGCTACACCTTC
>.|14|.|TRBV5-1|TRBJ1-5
CASSFGQAGQPQHF
TGCGCCAGCAGCTTCGGACAAGCTGGCCAGCCCCAGCATTTT
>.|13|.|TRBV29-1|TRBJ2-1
CSGDGGPYNEQFF
TGCAGCGGCGACGGGGGTCCCTACAATGAGCAGTTCTTC
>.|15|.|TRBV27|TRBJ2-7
CASSLRGRSTYEQYF
TGTGCCAGCAGTCTCCGAGGGCGTAGTACCTACGAGCAGTACTTC
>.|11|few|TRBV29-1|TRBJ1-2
CSGLENYGYTF
TGCAGCGGACTCGAAAACTATGGCTACACCTTC
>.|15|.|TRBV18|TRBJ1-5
CASSPRGSNDQPQHF
TGTGCCAGCTCACCTAGGGGATCCAACGATCAGCCCCAGCATTTT
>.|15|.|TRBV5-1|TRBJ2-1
CASSLGGTQAPEQFF
TGCGCCAGCAGCTTGGGAGGGACTCAAGCTCCTGAGCAGTTCTTC
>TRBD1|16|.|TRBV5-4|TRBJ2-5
CASSLEGTGKGETQYF
TGTGCCAGCAGCTTGGAAGGGACAGGGAAGGGGGAGACCCAGTACTTC
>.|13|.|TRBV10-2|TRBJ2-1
CASSESGREEQFF
TGCGCCAGCAGTGAGTCTGGGCGGGAAGAGCAGTTCTTC
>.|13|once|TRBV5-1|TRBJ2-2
CASSFEGSGELFF
TGCGCCAGCAGCTTCGAGGGCTCCGGGGAGCTGTTTTTT
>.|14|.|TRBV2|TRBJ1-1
CASSEVQGNTEAFF
TGTGCCAGCAGTGAAGTTCAGGGGAACACTGAAGCTTTCTTT
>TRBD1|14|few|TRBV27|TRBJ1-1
CASRLQGGGTEAFF
TGTGCCAGCCGCCTACAGGGGGGAGGGACTGAAGCTTTCTTT
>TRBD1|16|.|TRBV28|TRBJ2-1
CASSAYRDRRYNEQFF
TGTGCCAGCAGTGCTTATCGGGACAGAAGATACAATGAGCAGTTCTTC
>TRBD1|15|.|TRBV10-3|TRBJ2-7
CAIRGSQGYFYEQYF
TGTGCCATCAGGGGTTCACAGGGGTATTTCTACGAGCAGTACTTC
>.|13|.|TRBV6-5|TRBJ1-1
CASSRTVNTEAFF
TGTGCCAGCAGTAGGACTGTGAACACTGAAGCTTTCTTT
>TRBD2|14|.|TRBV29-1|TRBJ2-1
CSVEREFSYNEQFF
TGCAGCGTGGAGCGGGAGTTCTCTTACAATGAGCAGTTCTTC
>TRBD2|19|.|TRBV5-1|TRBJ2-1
CASSLGRTGTSGNWDEQFF
TGCGCCAGCAGCCTTGGGCGGACAGGGACTAGCGGGAACTGGGATGAGCAGTTCTTC
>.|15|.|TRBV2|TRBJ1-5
CASNRGGQGSESQHF
TGTGCCAGCAATCGGGGGGGGCAGGGTAGTGAGTCCCAGCATTTT
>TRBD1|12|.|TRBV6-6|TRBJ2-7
CASNPSGTGLYF
TGTGCCAGCAATCCAAGTGGGACAGGGCTGTACTTC
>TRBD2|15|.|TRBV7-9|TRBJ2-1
CASSSGLAGNNEQFF
TGTGCCAGCAGCTCGGGACTAGCGGGAAACAATGAGCAGTTCTTC
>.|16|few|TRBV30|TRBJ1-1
CAWSVKTGTPNTEAFF
TGTGCCTGGAGTGTTAAGACCGGGACACCGAACACTGAAGCTTTCTTT
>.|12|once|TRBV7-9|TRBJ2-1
CASSLEGRGGFF
TGTGCCAGCAGCTTAGAGGGTAGAGGGGGGTTCTTC
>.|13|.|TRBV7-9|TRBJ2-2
CAGSQGITGELFF
TGTGCCGGGTCACAGGGTATCACCGGGGAGCTGTTTTTT
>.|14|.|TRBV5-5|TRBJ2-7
CASSFGQLTYEQYF
TGTGCCAGCAGCTTTGGACAGCTTACCTACGAGCAGTACTTC
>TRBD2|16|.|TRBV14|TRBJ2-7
CASSPITGGMSYEQYF
TGTGCCAGCAGCCCAATAACGGGAGGGATGTCCTACGAGCAGTACTTC
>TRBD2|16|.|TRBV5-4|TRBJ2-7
CASSPGLAGGSYEQYF
TGTGCCAGCAGCCCGGGACTAGCGGGGGGGTCCTACGAGCAGTACTTC
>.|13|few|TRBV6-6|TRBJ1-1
CASSYSQNTEAFF
TGTGCCAGCAGTTACTCTCAAAACACTGAAGCTTTCTTT
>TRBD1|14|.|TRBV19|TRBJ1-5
CASSGTGGNQPQHF
TGTGCCAGTAGTGGGACAGGGGGCAATCAGCCCCAGCATTTT
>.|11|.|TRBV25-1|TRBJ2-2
CASSAGGELFF
TGTGCCAGCAGTGCGGGCGGGGAGCTGTTTTTT
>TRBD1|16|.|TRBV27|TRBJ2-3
CASSLSSLDREDTQYF
TGTGCCAGCAGTTTATCGTCCTTGGACAGGGAAGATACGCAGTATTTT
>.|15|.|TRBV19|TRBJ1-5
CASSQDSNSNQPQHF
TGTGCCAGTAGTCAAGACTCTAATAGCAATCAGCCCCAGCATTTT
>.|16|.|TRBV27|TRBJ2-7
CASSFISFGSINEQYF
TGTGCCAGCAGTTTTATTAGTTTCGGGAGCATCAACGAGCAGTACTTC
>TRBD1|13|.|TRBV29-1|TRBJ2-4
CSVEGGTANIQYF
TGCAGCGTTGAAGGGGGGACAGCAAACATTCAGTACTTC
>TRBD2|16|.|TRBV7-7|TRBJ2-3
CASSLGPSGRPDTQYF
TGTGCCAGCAGCTTAGGGCCTAGCGGGAGACCAGATACGCAGTATTTT
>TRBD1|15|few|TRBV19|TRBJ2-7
CASRTGGTGDYEQYF
TGTGCCAGTAGAACAGGGGGGACAGGCGATTACGAGCAGTACTTC
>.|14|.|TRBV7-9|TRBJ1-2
CASTSSGSNYGYTF
TGTGCCAGCACCTCGTCAGGCAGCAACTATGGCTACACCTTC
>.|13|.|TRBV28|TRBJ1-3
CASSPSSGNTIYF
TGTGCCAGCAGTCCCTCCTCTGGAAACACCATATATTTT